The 19 T cell receptor beta chains presented below share a single source sample, sequenced in a study of blood T cell repertoires in COVID-19 (dated by TCRdb to 2018 to 2020). Library preparation used the immunoSEQ multiplex PCR assay. Held by TCRdb, this immuneACCESS table contains in-frame sequences only and omits some clones. Under half of the omission traces to an unresolved V gene where checked; the cause of the rest is unknown. The sample table shows 300,000 to 400,000 clones, and approximately 86% are seen once. Around 10% of the sample is held by the ten biggest clonotypes. The sequenced sample was peripheral blood. The receptors shown here come from a man aged 25 to 40 with COVID-19, enrolled during active disease.

The rearrangement uses TRBV7-2 and TRBJ1-1; D is ambiguous. The V gene's germline CDR1 is SGHTA and CDR2 FQGNSA. V was trimmed by 4 bases and J by 3 bases, leaving 12 bases between them. The CDR3 is made up of 14 amino acids. CDR3 nucleotides: TGTGCCAGCAGCTCCGATCGGGTGCACACTGAAGCTTTCTTT. Protein sequence: CASSSDRVHTEAFF. The full variable domain, in which reference TRBV7-2 and TRBJ1-1 provide the parts outside the CDR3, is GAGVSQSPSNKVTEKGKDVELRCDPISGHTALYWYRQSLGQGLEFLIYFQGNSAPDKSGLPSDRFSAERTGGSVSTLTIQRTQQEDSAVYLCASSSDRVHTEAFFGQGTRLTVV.

The chain employs TRBV19 and TRBJ2-1, with 10 bases lining up with TRBD2. Germline values: CDR1 LNHDA, CDR2 SQIVND (reference sequence). With V trimmed by 3 bases and J by 3 bases, 2 bases remained unmatched. This CDR3 is built from 15 residues. The CDR3 nucleotides are TGTGCCAGTAGTATCGGACTAGCGGACTACAATGAGCAGTTCTTC. Protein product: CASSIGLADYNEQFF.

The chain carries TRBV7-2 and TRBJ1-5; 7 bases are a match to TRBD1. CDR1 is SGHTA, CDR2 FQGNSA, per germline. Germline trimming cut 9 bases from V and 7 bases from J; bases unmatched to any gene: 9. This CDR3 is built from 13 residues. CDR3 region: CASTGRGDQPQHF. CDR3 coding DNA: TGTGCCAGTACGGGCAGGGGGGACCAGCCCCAGCATTTT.

The chain has TRBV3-1 (or the pseudogene TRBV3-2) and TRBJ1-3, with TRBD1 identical over 8 bases. This CDR3 has 15 residues. Germline trimming cut 4 bases from V and 8 bases from J; bases unmatched to any gene: 10. The V gene's germline CDR1 is LGHDT and CDR2 YNNKEL (reference sequence). The CDR3 is CASSLRQGRLDTIYF. The DNA for the CDR3 is TGTGCCAGCAGCCTCAGACAGGGGCGCCTAGACACCATATATTTT.

The sample holds many counts of this clone. The chain links TRBV15 to TRBJ2-1, with D possibly matching TRBD1 (7 bases). The CDR3 has 15 residues. Per the germline V gene, CDR1 is LNHNV and CDR2 is YYDKDF (reference sequence). V dropped 3 bases and J dropped 7 bases, with 16 bases sitting between them. In DNA form, the CDR3 reads TGTGCCACCAGCAGCCCCCAGACAGGGAGGAATGAGCAGTTCTTC. Residues: CATSSPQTGRNEQFF. The full variable domain, in which reference TRBV15 and TRBJ2-1 provide the parts outside the CDR3, is DAMVIQNPRYQVTQFGKPVTLSCSQTLNHNVMYWYQQKSSQAPKLLFHYYDKDFNNEADTPDNFQSRRPNTSFCFLDIRSPGLGDTAMYLCATSSPQTGRNEQFFGPGTRLTVL.

V gene TRBV4-3 combines with J gene TRBJ2-1; the match to TRBD2 covers 12 bases. CDR3 length: 14 residues. Germline trimming cut 4 bases from V and 10 bases from J; bases unmatched to any gene: 5. Per the germline V gene, CDR1 is LGHNA and CDR2 is YSLEER. CDR3: CASSLVLAGGEQFF. The CDR3 bases are TGCGCCAGCAGCCTCGTACTAGCGGGGGGAGAGCAGTTCTTC.

The rearrangement uses TRBV7-9 and TRBJ1-2; 9 bases map to TRBD1. The J segment lost 4 bases and the V segment lost 6 bases, leaving 9 bases of the junction unmatched. This CDR3 contains 15 residues. Germline CDR1 and CDR2: SEHNR and FQNEAQ (reference sequence). CDR3 bases: TGTGCCAGCAGTTATTTCCGACAGGGGGGCTATGGCTACACCTTC. Its protein is CASSYFRQGGYGYTF.

The chain links TRBV12-5 to TRBJ2-3; 11 bases are a match to TRBD1. This CDR3 contains 17 residues. The trim removed 0 bases at V and 6 bases at J, leaving 8 bases unmatched. CDR1 LGHNT and CDR2 FRNRAP come from the germline V gene. The CDR3 DNA is TGTGCTAGTGGTTTGGTTCTCGGGACAGGGGGATCGGATACGCAGTATTTT. It codes for CASGLVLGTGGSDTQYF.

A few counts support this clone. The chain recombines TRBV27 with TRBJ1-4, with no clear D. The CDR3 has 14 residues. V lost 6 bases to trimming and J lost 8 bases, with 16 bases between them. Per germline, CDR1 MNHEY and CDR2 SMNVEV (reference sequence). CDR3 in amino acids: CASSSTLPSEKLFF. The CDR3 coding sequence is TGTGCCAGCAGCAGTACCTTACCCTCCGAAAAACTGTTTTTT.

The chain links TRBV7-8 to TRBJ1-4; 7 bases line up with TRBD1. Trimming removed 3 bases from V and 7 bases from J; junction bases left unmatched: 2. Germline-derived CDR1 and CDR2 are SGHVS and FQNEAQ. This CDR3 has 13 residues. The CDR3 DNA follows: TGTGCCAGCAGCTTTGACAGGGTTGAAAAACTGTTTTTT. It yields the protein CASSFDRVEKLFF.

The chain employs TRBV19 and TRBJ2-7; unclear D gene. Trimming cost V 4 bases and J 2 bases, with 18 bases left between them. The CDR3 runs to 16 residues. The germline V gene has CDR1 LNHDA and CDR2 SQIVND (reference sequence). The CDR3 sequence: CASSTHFIGVAYEQYF. The CDR3 DNA reads TGTGCCAGTAGTACCCACTTTATAGGAGTAGCCTACGAGCAGTACTTC.

The chain uses TRBV6-1 and TRBJ2-3; D unclear. V was clipped by 3 bases and J by 5 bases, with 6 bases between them. CDR3 length: 12 amino acids. Germline V gene sequence: CDR1 MNHNS, CDR2 SASEGT. As DNA, the CDR3 is TGTGCCAGCAGTGAGGGCCGAGATACGCAGTATTTT. Encoded protein: CASSEGRDTQYF.

The CDR3 region is CASSPNRGWTEAFF. The CDR3 bases are TGTGCCAGCAGCCCAAACAGGGGCTGGACTGAAGCTTTCTTT. The rearrangement uses TRBV11-3 and TRBJ1-1; 7 nucleotides agree with TRBD1. Trimming removed 5 bases from V and 5 bases from J; junction bases left unmatched: 8. Germline V gives CDR1 SGHNT, CDR2 YENEEA. The CDR3 length is 14 residues.

This chain links TRBV27 with TRBJ1-4; 7 bases match TRBD1. The CDR3 loop spans 14 amino acids. Germline loops: CDR1 MNHEY, CDR2 SMNVEV (reference sequence). J lost 2 bases, V lost 6 bases, and 3 bases had no gene match. CDR3 sequence reads: CASSLQGTNEKLFF. Written as DNA, the CDR3 is TGTGCCAGCAGCCTACAGGGGACTAATGAAAAACTGTTTTTT.

This clone has more than one count but fewer than ten. V usage is TRBV28 and J usage is TRBJ1-4; D gene uncertain. This CDR3 contains 16 residues. Germline CDR1 reads MDHEN; CDR2 reads SYDVKM. Trimming removed 5 bases at V and 0 bases at J, with 13 bases between. CDR3 residues: CASSLFLQTTNEKLFF. CDR3 bases: TGTGCCAGCAGTCTCTTCCTACAGACAACTAATGAAAAACTGTTTTTT.

The chain uses TRBV7-2 and TRBJ2-5; a possible D gene is TRBD2 (5 bases). Germline lookup yields CDR1 SGHTA and CDR2 FQGNSA. This CDR3 has 14 amino acids. Trimming left V 5 bases short and J 5 bases short, with 15 bases between. CDR3 DNA: TGTGCCAGCAGCGGCCCTTTCGGGGAGGAGACCCAGTACTTC. It is translated as CASSGPFGEETQYF.

V is TRBV28 and J is TRBJ1-4; D remains ambiguous. Germline V gene data show CDR1 as MDHEN and CDR2 as SYDVKM. V lost 4 bases and J 5 bases, leaving 14 bases between the germline ends. The length of the CDR3 is 15 residues. The CDR3 nucleotides are TGTGCCAGCAGTTCCGGAGGAGGGAACAATGAAAAACTGTTTTTT. Its protein product is CASSSGGGNNEKLFF.

This rearrangement joins TRBV7-9 to TRBJ1-4; no definite D call. In germline, CDR1 is SEHNR, CDR2 FQNEAQ (reference sequence). This CDR3 is 17 amino acids long. The ends were cut back, 5 bases at V and 0 bases at J, with 16 bases in the middle. Here the CDR3 DNA reads TGTGCCAGCAGCCCCGAGGCGAGCTTTGCAACTAATGAAAAACTGTTTTTT. Encoded protein: CASSPEASFATNEKLFF.

This chain connects TRBV4-3 to TRBJ2-7, with 12 bases lining up with TRBD2. The junction had 4 bases not matched to a gene; V was cut back by 1 base and J by 3 bases. The germline V gene encodes CDR1 LGHNA and CDR2 YSLEER. This CDR3 contains 16 residues. The CDR3 is CASSQGLAGANYEQYF. The CDR3 DNA reads as TGCGCCAGCAGCCAAGGACTAGCGGGGGCCAACTACGAGCAGTACTTC.